Reported below is one TCR beta chain. Its antigen is currently unknown. Assay used: immunoSEQ multiplex PCR; TCRdb lists only in-frame clones, some missing. This repertoire shows over 2 million clones, around 92% found once; its top ten account for 0.37%. This sample stems from a study of shared clonotypes between healthy human individuals. Regarding the study as a whole: Naive CD4 clonotypes overlapped across a handful of donors at about 5%.

Trimming shortened V by 4 bases and J by 4 bases, and 5 bases separated the two germline ends. CDR3 length: 12 residues. In germline, CDR1 is KGHSH, CDR2 LQKENI. Sample: naive CD4+ T cells from PBMCs. Subset here: CD45RA+ positively selected. The chain has TRBV18 and TRBJ1-5; D remains unclear. The sequence derives from a man aged 18 to 30 in good health. Some clones in this sample may be carry-over from other donors' samples. For the CDR3, the DNA is TGTGCCAGCTCACACGAAAATCAGCCCCAGCATTTT. Translating gives CASSHENQPQHF.